The entry that follows covers one T cell receptor beta chain sequence. Antigen specificity is unknown. The CDR3 carries no conserved terminal phenylalanine or tryptophan, so it likely arises from a read error. Patients sequenced had flow cytometry evidence of CD8+CD57+ cell expansion. By the time of blood sampling, patients had still received no therapy. TCR beta VDJ and CDR3 profiling used genomic DNA as template. TCRdb reanalysed the reads using MiXCR and keeps one entry per CDR3 protein. The profile shows 89,000 or so distinct CDR3 sequences, about 63% of them singletons. The data derive from a study of CD8+CD57+ T cells in acquired aplastic anemia. Study background: Each DNA sample taken from sorted CD4+ and CD8+ cells came to about 3.4 ug on average. Overall study findings and caveats: Controls did not differ significantly from patients in CD8+ Simpson's diversity. Overlapping CD8+ CDR3 repertoires of patients and controls contained about 27 shared sequences.

The CDR3 spans 14 residues. Trimming pared 4 bases from V and 4 bases from J, leaving 11 bases between. CDR1 SGHTA and CDR2 FQGNSA come from the germline V gene. The chain couples TRBV7-2 to TRBJ2-1; no clear D gene. The sequence came from a human donor with aplastic anemia. Sequenced: sorted CD4+, CD8+, or CD8+CD57+ T cells (not recorded which) from PBMCs. CDR3 amino acids: CASSSDALYNEQFY. The CDR3 DNA reads TGTGCCAGCAGCTCAGACGCCCTTTACAATGAGCAGTTCTAC.